These 15 T cell receptor beta chains were sequenced from one sample in a study of technical replicates of blood from a few donors. Data came from immunoSEQ multiplex PCR; TCRdb stores just in-frame clones and leaves some out. The table includes roughly 87,000 clones, approximately 96% detected once. The sample was T cells isolated from PBMCs. The receptors derive from a human donor in good health.

The chain has TRBV11-3 and TRBJ2-1; 7 positions match TRBD2. With 0 bases clipped from V and 8 bases from J, the junction kept 10 bases outside the gene matches. The V gene's germline CDR1 is SGHNT and CDR2 YENEEA. The CDR3 has 16 amino acids. The CDR3, as DNA: TGTGCCAGCAGCTTAGATGCGGGAGCAGGTTCGGATGAGCAGTTCTTC. Protein sequence: CASSLDAGAGSDEQFF. The variable domain in full, with the rest retrieved from reference TRBV11-3 and TRBJ2-1, is EAGVVQSPRYKIIEKKQPVAFWCNPISGHNTLYWYLQNLGQGPELLIRYENEEAVDDSQLPKDRFSAERLKGVDSTLKIQPAELGDSAVYLCASSLDAGAGSDEQFFGPGTRLTVL.

The chain combines TRBV6-1 with TRBJ1-1; D ambiguous. Germline V gene data show CDR1 as MNHNS and CDR2 as SASEGT. CDR3 length: 11 amino acids. V gave up 5 bases and J gave up 3 bases, with 4 bases separating them. The chain's CDR3 is CASSPDTEAFF. The CDR3 coding sequence is TGTGCCAGCAGTCCGGACACTGAAGCTTTCTTT.

A remark on this clone: The conserved closing phenylalanine or tryptophan is absent in this CDR3, likely reflecting a read error. It is unclear where the CDR3 begins or ends on the DNA, so no DNA is shown, and the CDR3 is as TCRdb lists it. The chain uses TRBV21-1 and TRBJ2-7; the table names TRBD2, a call not compared with the DNA. TRBV21-1 is flagged as a pseudogene. The CDR3 extends over 12 residues, inclusive of both ends. This CDR3 reads CASSKAHTSGGY.

This sequence joins TRBV28 and TRBJ2-7; tentatively, D is TRBD2 (6 bases). Trimming took 5 bases from V and 1 from J, leaving 18 bases between them. Germline V gene sequence: CDR1 MDHEN, CDR2 SYDVKM. The CDR3 has 16 residues. The CDR3 is CASSPVGRLGSYEQYF. The CDR3 DNA follows: TGTGCCAGCAGTCCCGTTGGGAGGTTGGGTTCCTACGAGCAGTACTTC.

The rearrangement joins TRBV10-2 to TRBJ2-2; 7 bases agree with TRBD2. The CDR3 contains 17 residues. CDR1 WSHSY and CDR2 SAAADI come from the germline V gene. Trimming took 6 bases from V and 6 from J; bases not matched to a gene: 16. The DNA for the CDR3 is TGCGCCAGCAGGGGGGGGATGAGGTCTGGTATAGCCGGGGAGCTGTTTTTT. This encodes CASRGGMRSGIAGELFF.

The gene calls are TRBV10-1 and TRBJ1-5; perhaps TRBD1 as D (5 bases). CDR3 length: 14 amino acids. Deletions cut 0 bases from V and 5 bases from J, with 8 bases between. Germline CDR1 is WNHNN and CDR2 is SYGVQD (reference sequence). CDR3 region: CASSESGVHQPQHF. Here the CDR3 DNA reads TGCGCCAGCAGTGAGTCAGGGGTTCATCAGCCCCAGCATTTT.

This rearrangement joins TRBV6-5 to TRBJ1-5; 9 nucleotides match TRBD1. V lost 5 bases to trimming and J lost 5 bases; unmatched junction nucleotides: 4. Germline V gives CDR1 MNHEY, CDR2 SVGAGI. The CDR3 is 14 amino acids. CDR3 nucleotides: TGTGCCAGCAGTCAGGGACAGGGCTATCAGCCCCAGCATTTT. Translated, it gives CASSQGQGYQPQHF.

The genes are TRBV5-1 and TRBJ1-3; unclear D gene. This CDR3 spans 17 amino acids. Germline loops: CDR1 SGHRS, CDR2 YFSETQ. V was clipped by 4 bases and J by 0 bases, with 17 bases between them. The CDR3 DNA reads as TGCGCCAGCAGCCTTTCACCGGGTTCGCGCTCTGGAAACACCATATATTTT. Protein sequence: CASSLSPGSRSGNTIYF. Full variable domain (outside the CDR3, taken from reference TRBV5-1 and TRBJ1-3): KAGVTQTPRYLIKTRGQQVTLSCSPISGHRSVSWYQQTPGQGLQFLFEYFSETQRNKGNFPGRFSGRQFSNSRSEMNVSTLELGDSALYLCASSLSPGSRSGNTIYFGEGSWLTVV.

The gene calls are TRBV5-1 and TRBJ2-1, with a possible D match to TRBD1 (6 bases). CDR1 SGHRS and CDR2 YFSETQ come from the germline V gene. V shed 7 bases and J shed 8 bases, with 13 bases lying between them. The CDR3 totals 12 residues. The CDR3: CASSDSFDEQFF. The CDR3 DNA is TGCGCCAGCTCGGACAGTTTCGATGAGCAGTTCTTC.

The chain is built from TRBV18 and TRBJ2-5; possibly TRBD2 for D (7 bases). The CDR3 loop spans 18 amino acids. Trimming stripped 2 bases from V and 4 bases from J, with 23 bases between. CDR1 KGHSH and CDR2 LQKENI come from the germline V gene. The CDR3 sequence is CASSPADSRSGIGETQYF. DNA of the CDR3: TGTGCCAGCTCACCAGCGGACAGTAGAAGCGGGATAGGAGAGACCCAGTACTTC.

V usage is TRBV18 and J usage is TRBJ1-3; perhaps TRBD1 as D (5 bases). V gave up 3 bases and J gave up 7 bases, with 13 bases separating them. Germline loops: CDR1 KGHSH, CDR2 LQKENI. The CDR3 is made up of 14 amino acids. The CDR3 bases are TGTGCCAGCTCACCCCCGGACATCCGGAACACCATATATTTT. Translating gives CASSPPDIRNTIYF.

This chain links TRBV6-4 with TRBJ1-1; D is unresolved. The germline gives CDR1 MRHNA, CDR2 SNTAGT. The CDR3 consists of 13 residues. V was clipped by 4 bases and J by 7 bases, with 13 bases between them. The CDR3 DNA reads as TGTGCCAGCAGTGCAAAATCCCGGGATGAAGCTTTCTTT. Amino acid sequence: CASSAKSRDEAFF.

The rearrangement joins TRBV27 to TRBJ2-1; TRBD2 matches 13 bases. The CDR3 covers 15 residues. V shed 0 bases and J 9 bases; nucleotides not matched to a gene: 2. Germline values: CDR1 MNHEY, CDR2 SMNVEV (reference sequence). The CDR3 sequence is CASSLSTSGRGEQFF. The CDR3 bases are TGTGCCAGCAGTTTATCAACTAGCGGGAGGGGTGAGCAGTTCTTC.

The chain joins TRBV4-1 to TRBJ1-5; D gene unclear. The CDR3 covers 14 residues. Germline V lookup: CDR1 MGHRA, CDR2 YSYEKL. Trimming left V 1 base short and J 7 bases short, with 11 bases between. CDR3 bases: TGCGCCAGCAGCCAAGGGCGGTCTGTCCAGCCCCAGCATTTT. Translation gives CASSQGRSVQPQHF.

A few counts support this clone. V is TRBV9 and J is TRBJ2-5; 8 bases match TRBD1. Germline-derived CDR1 and CDR2 are SGDLS and YYNGEE. The CDR3 is 15 residues long. Germline trimming cut 2 bases from V and 5 bases from J; bases unmatched to any gene: 8. CDR3 protein: CASSVAQGAGETQYF. The CDR3 bases are TGTGCCAGCAGCGTGGCCCAGGGGGCAGGGGAGACCCAGTACTTC. Variable domain in full (rest from reference TRBV9 and TRBJ2-5): DSGVTQTPKHLITATGQRVTLRCSPRSGDLSVYWYQQSLDQGLQFLIQYYNGEERAKGNILERFSAQQFPDLHSELNLSSLELGDSALYFCASSVAQGAGETQYFGPGTRLLVL.